This T cell receptor (beta chain) derives from a study of shared clonotypes between healthy human individuals. Study-level points and caveats: Generation of non-shared clonotypes was less probable than generation of clonotypes shared by all four donors.

Per the study methods: ImmunoSEQ output lacked quality scores and full-length reads, limiting matched filtering. Libraries were prepared by immunoSEQ multiplex PCR; TCRdb keeps only in-frame clonotypes and omits some of them. V and J calls and clone size are copied from that table; D and trimming were computed from the DNA. The sample records a few million clones, 85% to 95% being singletons. The germline V gene encodes CDR1 SGHVS and CDR2 FNYEAQ. Germline trimming cut 1 base from V and 11 bases from J; bases unmatched to any gene: 4. The CDR3 runs 13 residues. Turning to this clone: Its target is unknown.

The chain is built from TRBV7-6 and TRBJ2-1; TRBD1 agrees at 8 bases. Material: naive CD4+ T cells from PBMCs. As to subset: CD45RA+ positively selected. This clonotype was sampled from a man aged 18 to 30 in good health. Some clones in this sample may be carry-over from other donors' samples. The CDR3: CASSLGGTGKQFF. The CDR3 DNA reads as TGTGCCAGCAGCTTAGGGGGGACAGGCAAGCAGTTCTTC.